The text below deals with one T cell receptor beta chain. Donors were ostensibly healthy at sampling, although undocumented immune exposures were probable. These data belong to a study of cytomegalovirus exposure and HLA in healthy donors. The PCR was carried out with 60 Vbeta primers and 13 Jbeta primers. Generated by immunoSEQ multiplex PCR, the TCRdb table keeps only in-frame clones and is missing some. The data show some 120,000 clones, around 74% seen once. Trimming shortened V by 1 base and J by 1 base, and 12 bases separated the two germline ends. From germline, CDR1 is SGHRS and CDR2 YFSETQ. The CDR3 totals 15 residues.

The J gene is TRBJ2-7, the V gene TRBV5-1; a weak D match, TRBD1 (6 bases). Source material: PBMCs. The clonotype originates from a woman aged 45 to 65 in good health and CMV-seropositive. The chain's CDR3 is CASSLQGITSYEQYF. CDR3 DNA: TGCGCCAGCAGCTTGCAGGGGATTACTTCCTACGAGCAGTACTTC.